This is a list of T cell receptor beta chains from one sample in a study of blood T cell repertoires in COVID-19. Some clones are missing from TCRdb's copy, which holds only in-frame ones; the method was immunoSEQ multiplex PCR. Among about 170,000 clones listed, roughly nine tenths were seen once. The sequenced sample was peripheral blood. The receptors derive from a woman aged 55-70 years with COVID-19, enrolled during active disease. Both conserved end residues are trimmed from each CDR3.

j_call v_call cdr3_aa
TRBJ1-1 TRBV7-8 ASSLRGQLNTEAF
TRBJ1-2 TRBV19 ASSKSMRHGYT
TRBJ2-3 TRBV4-3 ASSQDHGTSGVTDTQY
TRBJ2-3 TRBV21-1 ASSSTPSGSMDTQY
TRBJ2-5 TRBV15 ATSQIAGETQY
TRBJ2-7 TRBV30 AWSPWGQTYEQY
TRBJ1-5 TRBV5-6 ASSLQGVYNQPQH
TRBJ2-1 TRBV6-5 ASTVTGRVNEQF
TRBJ1-5 TRBV6-5 ATKPGGDNQPQH
TRBJ2-1 TRBV7-2 ASSFIGGAGGLNEQF
TRBJ1-2 TRBV25-1 ASSELGKGAKDGYT
TRBJ2-3 TRBV11-3 ASSLDILSTDTQY
TRBJ1-5 TRBV10-3 AISAVDQPQH
TRBJ2-2 TRBV4-2 ASSQEQTGELF
TRBJ1-1 TRBV29-1 SVDSVHTEAF
TRBJ1-2 TRBV19 ASGQPGHYGYT
TRBJ1-3 TRBV18 ASSQNFGNTIY
TRBJ1-3 TRBV4-2 ASSQDRGRKTGNTIY
TRBJ2-6 TRBV9 ASSVGPRTGSFSGANVLT
TRBJ2-1 TRBV27 ASSFGGPSYEQF
TRBJ2-3 TRBV4-2 ASSQDLAGKADTQY
TRBJ1-2 TRBV9 ASSVDEVLGYT
TRBJ2-7 TRBV30 AWGDGSSYEQY
TRBJ1-2 TRBV7-8 ASSLDPIAGKANYGYT
TRBJ2-7 TRBV15 ATSRDQGSSYEQY
TRBJ2-7 TRBV27 ASTSTGAHEQY
TRBJ1-5 TRBV5-5 ASSLTGPSNQPQH
TRBJ1-5 TRBV30 AWSRQVMGNQPQH
TRBJ1-2 TRBV20-1 SASPTGKNYGYT
TRBJ2-1 TRBV27 ASRHPRGKNEQF
TRBJ2-1 TRBV11-3 ASSPDPARSEQF
TRBJ1-2 TRBV12-3/TRBV12-4 ASSWTGNYGYT
TRBJ1-1 TRBV5-5 ASSPRTGNTEAF
TRBJ2-5 TRBV24-1 ATSDPDRGETQY
TRBJ2-7 TRBV7-9 ASSSRGAAGAYEQY
TRBJ2-7 TRBV6-5 ASSWTSGSTYEQY
TRBJ1-1 TRBV7-9 ASSLGTGQMAEAF
TRBJ1-1 TRBV9 ASSVGPLVGNTEAF
TRBJ1-4 TRBV5-5 ASSLEFGATNEKLF
TRBJ1-2 TRBV30 AWNPGQGKGGYT
TRBJ1-2 TRBV6-5 ASSPPGAGTIGYT
TRBJ2-7 TRBV18 ASSPLGGQGGYEQY
TRBJ2-5 TRBV24-1 ATSDSYREETQY